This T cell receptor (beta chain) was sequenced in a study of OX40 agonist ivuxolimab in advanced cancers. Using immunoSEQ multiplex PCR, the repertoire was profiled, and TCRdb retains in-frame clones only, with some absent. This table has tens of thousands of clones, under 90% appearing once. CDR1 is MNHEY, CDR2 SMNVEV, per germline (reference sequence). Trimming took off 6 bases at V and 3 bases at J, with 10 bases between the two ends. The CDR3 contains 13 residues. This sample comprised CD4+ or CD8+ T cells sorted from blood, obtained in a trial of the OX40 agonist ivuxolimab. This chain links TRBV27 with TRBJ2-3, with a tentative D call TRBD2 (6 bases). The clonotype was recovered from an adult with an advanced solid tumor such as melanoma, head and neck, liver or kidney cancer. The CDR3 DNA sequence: TGTGCCAGCAGGACCGGAGGGACAGATACGCAGTATTTT. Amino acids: CASRTGGTDTQYF.